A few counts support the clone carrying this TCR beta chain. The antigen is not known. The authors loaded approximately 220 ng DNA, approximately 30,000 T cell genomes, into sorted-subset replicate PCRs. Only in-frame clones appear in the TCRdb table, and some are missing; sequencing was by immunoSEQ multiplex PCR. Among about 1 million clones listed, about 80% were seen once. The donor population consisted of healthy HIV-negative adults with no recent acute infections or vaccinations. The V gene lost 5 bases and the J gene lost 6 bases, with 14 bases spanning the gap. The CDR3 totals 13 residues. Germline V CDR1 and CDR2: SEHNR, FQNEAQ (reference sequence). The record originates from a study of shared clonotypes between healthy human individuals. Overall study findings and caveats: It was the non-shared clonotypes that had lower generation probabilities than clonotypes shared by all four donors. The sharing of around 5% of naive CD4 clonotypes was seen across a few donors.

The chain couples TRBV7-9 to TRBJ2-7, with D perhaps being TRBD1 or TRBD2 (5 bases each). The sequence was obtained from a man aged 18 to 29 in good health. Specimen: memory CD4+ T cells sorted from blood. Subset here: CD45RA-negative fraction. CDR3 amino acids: CASSPGPGAEQYF. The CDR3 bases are TGTGCCAGCAGCCCCGGTCCCGGGGCCGAGCAGTACTTC.